The TCR beta chain under discussion was sequenced for a study of Graves' ophthalmopathy and Graves' hyperthyroidism (dated by TCRdb to between 2017 and 2018). Some background on the complete study: Peripheral blood was collected at initial diagnosis, prior to any treatment. TCR beta repertoire signatures were used to distinguish Graves' ophthalmopathy from Graves' hyperthyroidism and to predict progression to ophthalmopathy. In total, 135 blood samples were TCR-sequenced: fewer than 50 ophthalmopathy, some 75 hyperthyroidism and some 17 hyperthyroidism-to-ophthalmopathy patients. To explore V-J signatures that distinguish ophthalmopathy from hyperthyroidism, a discovery set of more than 90 patients was enrolled, made up of more than 40 with ophthalmopathy and some 56 with stable hyperthyroidism. The independent validation cohort included approximately 19 hyperthyroidism patients plus 17 patients who later progressed from hyperthyroidism to ophthalmopathy. In more than five hyperthyroidism patients, the T-cell repertoires found in thyroid tissue were compared with those found in blood. Following sampling, methimazole starting at 30 mg daily was administered to hyperthyroidism patients, and high-dose intravenous methylprednisolone was administered to ophthalmopathy patients. Summary of the overall study and its limitations: No statistical method was used to set the sample size in advance, and the investigators knew which group each participant was assigned to. The 13-signature model separated ophthalmopathy from stable hyperthyroidism with approximately 90% sensitivity and 81.08% specificity in cross-validation, and 80%/75% in the test set. Most expanded thyroid clonotypes with a frequency above 0.001 also appeared in blood, which suggests that blood repertoires may reflect the immune response in the thyroid. In validation, the model predicted ophthalmopathy progression with 70.59% sensitivity and roughly 78% specificity; fewer than 15 predicted patients were CT-confirmed with GO in a median of roughly 6.8 months.

Ophthalmopathy patients had moderately to severely active disease, Clinical Activity Score of at least 3, NOSPECS grade of at least 4, and disease duration under 3 months. Anyone with other autoimmune diseases, uncontrolled infections, pregnancy or lactation was excluded from the study. Diagnosis relied on clinical symptoms, serum thyroxine, TRAb, thyroid ultrasound and orbital computed tomography. PBMCs were isolated from 7.5 to 10 ml of fresh peripheral blood by Ficoll-Paque density gradient centrifugation. Total RNA was extracted with Trizol reagent and quality-checked on an Agilent 2100 Bioanalyzer. This clonotype was seen only a few times. The clone's antigen remains unknown. One base away there is no much larger clone; base qualities are not given. For repertoire sequencing, the TCR beta CDR3 regions were amplified from RNA transcripts. A first-round RT-PCR used HTBI primers with the Qiagen OneStep RT-PCR kit, followed by a second-round multiplex PCR, size selection and purification. The libraries underwent paired-end sequencing with 100 bp reads on an Illumina HiSeq2000. The source study handled its data this way. Reads were processed with SOAPnuke, discarding reads with adapters, uncalled bases, mean Phred below 15, or no exact constant-primer or identifier match. High-quality paired reads were merged with COPE v1.2.5. Unique nucleotide sequences were defined as clonotypes and aligned to IMGT TRB V, D and J references using MiTCR v1.1. Analysis was restricted to V-J combinations with a frequency above 0.0001, which covered roughly 99% of repertoires. For each V-J combination, a TCR clonal expansion and chaos score was defined as F50 clonal expansion divided by the chaos observed in the TCRdist matrix. Features were reduced by Welch's t-statistics and random forest to around 14 V-J combinations, which fed a naive Bayes classifier. Thyroid-blood repertoire similarity was quantified with the Morisita-Horn index. TCRdb itself trimmed the public reads at Q25 with fastp, ran MiXCR and retained productive beta chains. Identical CDR3 proteins give one entry, which carries the most common genes and DNA. What appears here as the V and J calls and clone size reflects TCRdb's work, not the paper's. The sample table contains 200,000 to 300,000 distinct CDR3 sequences; only one count was recorded for around 50% of them. Around 43% of the sample lies in the top ten.

In the germline V gene, CDR1 corresponds to SGHTA and CDR2 to FQGNSA. There are 13 amino acids in the CDR3, from cysteine to phenylalanine inclusive. The kept DNA is CDR3 alone, 39 bases in frame from the first base. V and J are truncated by 6 bases and 0 bases respectively, leaving an intervening sequence of 6 bases. The TCR comes from an adult man with Graves' ophthalmopathy. Material: peripheral blood. The V and J genes are TRBV7-2 and TRBJ1-3, with no confidently assigned D gene. The CDR3: CASRLNSGNTIYF. The bases are TGTGCCAGCAGGTTAAACTCTGGAAACACCATATATTTT.